This T cell receptor beta chain derives from a study of blood T cell repertoires in COVID-19 (dated by TCRdb to about 2020). Background for the entire study: Samples from collaborators originated in the United States, Italy and Spain and spanned both the acute and convalescent phases of COVID-19. The prospective study material was composed of cDNA or gDNA derived from T cells, B-cell-depleted T cells, or PBMCs. Subjects who had been exposed to COVID-19, were actively infected with it, or had recovered from it provided the deeply sampled blood TCRbeta repertoires that made up the dataset. The repertoires were released in a freely available public database intended as a resource for research on the immune response to SARS-CoV-2. Samples were obtained from the ongoing ImmuneRACE study (first 160 participants) and from some 1,300 subjects provided by 6 global collaborators. Sample metadata almost always included a de-identified subject ID, COVID-19 status, age in years and sex. Where available, HLA class I and class II types were taken from metadata supplied by the sample provider and were not determined by assay-based typing.

TCRbeta CDR3 regions were amplified from genomic DNA using the immunoSEQ Assay, a bias-controlled multiplex PCR. The original methods were these. Nucleated cell counts per sample were estimated from amplification of reference gene primers within the assay. To quantify the absolute abundance of each unique TCRbeta CDR3 rearrangement, sequence reads were collapsed and filtered. For each sample, productive Simpson clonality was calculated by taking the square root of Simpson's diversity index across productive rearrangements. In its TCRdb copy, this immuneACCESS table keeps in-frame sequences only and misses some clones. Where compared with another copy, unresolved V genes explain less than half of these, and the others have no known cause. From that table come the V and J calls and clone size; the DNA was used to work out D and trimming. Counted in this sample were more than 100,000 clones; approximately 90% of them appeared once. About a sixth of the sample comes from the top ten.

The V and J ends are trimmed by 9 bases and 6 bases, leaving 14 bases between them. The CDR3 sequence holds 12 residues, the cysteine and phenylalanine included. Here the CDR3 DNA is all that survives: 36 bases in frame from base 1. According to the germline V gene, CDR1 reads MDHEN and CDR2 reads SYDVKM. As concerns this clone: Which antigen it targets is not known. It has no much larger one-base neighbor in the sample; base qualities were not kept.

The paper as a whole reports these results and caveats: The quantity of clinical and demographic metadata differed by source and by participant and was supplied without curation.

The collaborating institutions used their own protocols to collect whole blood in K2EDTA tubes. For TCRbeta analysis, collaborators shipped samples as frozen whole blood, isolated PBMCs, or DNA extracted from either of those sample types. This receptor was obtained from a woman aged 80 or older in a cohort sampled during active COVID-19. The rearrangement joined TRBV28 to TRBJ1-2, with TRBD1 perhaps the D gene, on 5 matching bases. Sample: peripheral blood. The CDR3 amino acid sequence is: CARGGPKNGYTF. In nucleotides, the sequence is TGTGCCAGGGGGGGACCTAAAAATGGCTACACCTTC.